The 27 T cell receptor beta chains below all came from one sample that was sequenced in a study of technical replicates of blood from a handful of donors. Sequencing used immunoSEQ multiplex PCR; TCRdb keeps in-frame clones, though not all of them. The table lists tens of thousands of clones, more than 75% of them singletons. Sequencing was performed on PBMCs. These receptors came from a human donor in good health. Some clones in this sample may be carry-over from other donors' samples.

The chain combines TRBV7-8 with TRBJ2-3; D is ambiguous. CDR3 size: 11 residues. V gave up 4 bases and J gave up 3 bases, with 2 bases separating them. Germline V lookup: CDR1 SGHVS, CDR2 FQNEAQ. The CDR3 sequence: CASSSTDTQYF. The DNA of the CDR3 is TGTGCCAGCAGCTCGACAGATACGCAGTATTTT. The full variable domain, its missing parts supplied by reference TRBV7-8 and TRBJ2-3, is GAGVSQSPRYKVAKRGQDVALRCDPISGHVSLFWYQQALGQGPEFLTYFQNEAQLDKSGLPSDRFFAERPEGSVSTLKIQRTQQEDSAVYLCASSSTDTQYFGPGTRLTVL.

This chain uses TRBV5-1 with TRBJ2-7, with 14 bases aligning to TRBD2. Germline lookup yields CDR1 SGHRS and CDR2 YFSETQ. The junction had 7 bases not matched to a gene; V was cut back by 4 bases and J by 4 bases. The CDR3 runs to 16 residues. CDR3 coding DNA: TGCGCCAGCAGCACCACCGGGACTAGCGGGGGATACGAGCAGTACTTC. This gives the protein CASSTTGTSGGYEQYF. The complete variable domain, with remaining parts taken from reference TRBV5-1 and TRBJ2-7, reads KAGVTQTPRYLIKTRGQQVTLSCSPISGHRSVSWYQQTPGQGLQFLFEYFSETQRNKGNFPGRFSGRQFSNSRSEMNVSTLELGDSALYLCASSTTGTSGGYEQYFGPGTRLTVT.

The genes are TRBV5-6 and TRBJ2-5, with TRBD1 as a possible D gene (6 bases). Germline V gives CDR1 SGHDT, CDR2 YYEEEE. The length of the CDR3 is 15 residues. The V and J ends lost 2 bases and 0 bases respectively, with 11 bases between them. CDR3 sequence (DNA): TGTGCCAGCAGCTTCGGCCAGGGGAACCAAGAGACCCAGTACTTC. Translating gives CASSFGQGNQETQYF.

The chain links TRBV6-1 to TRBJ1-4; TRBD1 might be the D (5 bases). The germline CDR1 and CDR2 sequences are MNHNS and SASEGT. The CDR3 has 14 amino acids. The V end was cut by 1 base, the J end by 8 bases, with 11 bases between. The CDR3 here is CASSEDWGREKLFF. The CDR3 DNA sequence: TGTGCCAGCAGTGAAGACTGGGGCCGGGAAAAACTGTTTTTT.

The chain employs TRBV12-5 and TRBJ1-6, with D possibly being TRBD1 (5 bases). Deletions cut 0 bases from V and 0 bases from J, with 15 bases between. Germline V gives CDR1 LGHNT, CDR2 FRNRAP. This CDR3 has 19 residues. This CDR3 is CASGLVPGNIGSYNSPLHF. The CDR3 DNA reads TGTGCTAGTGGTTTGGTACCAGGGAATATAGGCTCCTATAATTCACCCCTCCACTTT. The full variable domain, its missing parts supplied by reference TRBV12-5 and TRBJ1-6, is DARVTQTPRHKVTEMGQEVTMRCQPILGHNTVFWYRQTMMQGLELLAYFRNRAPLDDSGMPKDRFSAEMPDATLATLKIQPSEPRDSAVYFCASGLVPGNIGSYNSPLHFGNGTRLTVT.

V usage is TRBV11-1 and J usage is TRBJ2-7; 9 positions agree with TRBD1. Losses at the gene ends were 4 bases for V and 3 bases for J; bases not matched to a gene: 4. CDR3 length: 14 amino acids. Germline CDR1 SGHAT, CDR2 FQDESV (reference sequence). As DNA, the CDR3 is TGTGCCAGCAGCTCGGACAGGGGACACTACGAGCAGTACTTC. Its translation: CASSSDRGHYEQYF.

The genes are TRBV6-1 and TRBJ1-1, with a possible D match to TRBD1 (6 bases). V lost 1 base, J lost 10 bases, and 13 bases lay in between. The CDR3 consists of 13 residues. Per the germline V gene, CDR1 is MNHNS and CDR2 is SASEGT. The CDR3 nucleotides read TGTGCCAGCAGTGAAGTGGGGGCTAGGGGAGCTTTCTTT. Encoded protein: CASSEVGARGAFF.

The V and J genes are TRBV19 and TRBJ2-5; 8 positions match TRBD1. CDR1 and CDR2 (germline): LNHDA, SQIVND (reference sequence). Trimming cost V 5 bases and J 5 bases; bases outside gene matches: 7. The CDR3 extends over 14 amino acids. The CDR3 DNA reads TGTGCCAGTAGTTCTAGACAGGGGCAGGAGACCCAGTACTTC. This codes for CASSSRQGQETQYF.

The chain employs TRBV6-5 and TRBJ1-2; a weak D match, TRBD1 (5 bases). Per the germline V gene, CDR1 is MNHEY and CDR2 is SVGAGI. Trimming left V 6 bases short and J 8 bases short, with 22 bases between. This CDR3 comprises 15 residues. The CDR3 sequence is CASRNLEGRGTGYTF. As DNA, the CDR3 is TGTGCCAGCAGAAACCTCGAGGGGCGGGGAACGGGCTACACCTTC.

The gene calls are TRBV5-4 and TRBJ2-1, with 11 bases identical to TRBD2. V was clipped by 5 bases and J by 5 bases; unmatched bases: 3. CDR3 length: 14 residues. Germline V gene sequence: CDR1 SGHNT, CDR2 YYREEE (reference sequence). The CDR3 bases are TGTGCCAGCAGTACTAGCGGGAGCCACAATGAGCAGTTCTTC. The encoded protein is CASSTSGSHNEQFF.

This clone occurred once. The chain is built from TRBV15 and TRBJ2-7, with 8 bases matching TRBD2. Per the germline V gene, CDR1 is LNHNV and CDR2 is YYDKDF (reference sequence). This CDR3 contains 17 residues. J gave up 4 bases and V 0 bases, and 11 bases lay outside the gene matches. CDR3 in amino acids: CATSRDLFGERGYEQYF. DNA of the CDR3: TGTGCCACCAGCAGAGATTTGTTCGGCGAGCGGGGGTACGAGCAGTACTTC.

This clone is a singleton in its sample. The V gene is TRBV9, the J gene TRBJ1-4; D is ambiguous. Germline V gene lookup returns CDR1 SGDLS and CDR2 YYNGEE. V lost 0 bases and J 3 bases, leaving 12 bases between the germline ends. This CDR3 region has 16 residues. The CDR3 DNA follows: TGTGCCAGCAGCGTAGGAGGGAGGGTAGCTAATGAAAAACTGTTTTTT. Protein product: CASSVGGRVANEKLFF.

The chain combines TRBV7-3 with TRBJ2-2; 9 bases line up with TRBD1. The V gene end was trimmed by 1 base and the J gene end by 6 bases; junction bases not matched to a gene: 12. This CDR3 spans 18 amino acids. Germline values: CDR1 SGHTA, CDR2 FQGTGA. The CDR3 DNA reads TGTGCCAGCAGCTTAAGACAACCCGGGACAGGGTTTTCCGGGGAGCTGTTTTTT. Residues: CASSLRQPGTGFSGELFF.

This clone has just one count. This chain links TRBV4-3 with TRBJ2-7; 7 bases line up with TRBD2. The CDR3 consists of 15 residues. CDR1 is LGHNA, CDR2 YSLEER, per germline. Trimming cost V 0 bases and J 2 bases; bases outside gene matches: 4. CDR3 bases: TGCGCCAGCAGCCAAGATCGGGGGGATACCTACGAGCAGTACTTC. It specifies CASSQDRGDTYEQYF.

This clone occurred once. This chain links TRBV29-1 with TRBJ1-2, with 12 bases identical to TRBD1. This CDR3 contains 16 residues. V shed 5 bases and J 3 bases; nucleotides not matched to a gene: 10. The germline V gene has CDR1 SQVTM and CDR2 ANQGSEA. The chain's CDR3 is CSVPKGQGALYYGYTF. The CDR3 region has the DNA TGCAGCGTTCCCAAGGGACAGGGGGCTCTCTACTATGGCTACACCTTC.

This chain joins TRBV29-1 and TRBJ2-2, with 8 positions matching TRBD1. The CDR3 runs 16 residues. The germline V gene has CDR1 SQVTM and CDR2 ANQGSEA. V dropped 2 bases and J dropped 1; count of bases not matched to a gene: 6. CDR3 protein: CSVELDRDGNTGELFF. DNA for the CDR3: TGCAGCGTTGAACTGGACAGGGATGGGAACACCGGGGAGCTGTTTTTT.

The chain has TRBV2 and TRBJ1-4; no firm D call. Germline assignment: CDR1 SNHLY and CDR2 FYNNEI. V was shortened by 4 bases and J by 0 bases, with 6 bases between the two germline ends. This CDR3 is built from 14 residues. CDR3 protein: CASSARATNEKLFF. The CDR3 coding sequence is TGTGCCAGCAGTGCACGGGCAACTAATGAAAAACTGTTTTTT.

This rearrangement joins TRBV18 to TRBJ1-1; D is ambiguous. Germline V gene lookup returns CDR1 KGHSH and CDR2 LQKENI. The CDR3 has 13 residues. The germline V and J ends were trimmed by 3 bases and 0 bases, with 5 bases remaining between them. DNA for the CDR3: TGTGCCAGCTCACCGTCCGTGAACACTGAAGCTTTCTTT. Amino acids: CASSPSVNTEAFF. Complete variable domain (other parts from reference TRBV18 and TRBJ1-1): NAGVMQNPRHLVRRRGQEARLRCSPMKGHSHVYWYRQLPEEGLKFMVYLQKENIIDESGMPKERFSAEFPKEGPSILRIQQVVRGDSAAYFCASSPSVNTEAFFGQGTRLTVV.

This clone has only one observation. CDR3 nucleotide sequence: TGTGCCAGCAGCTTGGCTCTCCAAGAGACCCAGTACTTC. This encodes CASSLALQETQYF. This chain uses TRBV11-1 with TRBJ2-5, with unresolved D. V was cut by 3 bases and J by 1 base, with 6 bases left in between. This CDR3 comprises 13 residues. Per the germline V gene, CDR1 is SGHAT and CDR2 is FQDESV (reference sequence).

The V and J genes are TRBV21-1 and TRBJ1-2. TRBV21-1 has pseudogene status. This CDR3 is 15 amino acids long. The CDR3 DNA reads as TGTGCCAGCATCTACCCCCGGGACTCACCCCTCGGCTACACCTTC. Its translation: CASIYPRDSPLGYTF.

The rearrangement joins TRBV9 to TRBJ2-5; 10 positions agree with TRBD2. Germline V CDR1 and CDR2: SGDLS, YYNGEE. With V trimmed by 4 bases and J by 1 base, 4 bases remained unmatched. This CDR3 has 15 residues. CDR3 sequence reads: CASSPGTSAQETQYF. The CDR3 DNA sequence: TGTGCCAGCAGCCCCGGGACTAGCGCCCAAGAGACCCAGTACTTC.

This chain joins TRBV6-5 and TRBJ1-2; 10 positions match TRBD1. The germline V gene encodes CDR1 MNHEY and CDR2 SVGAGI. J was trimmed by 3 bases and V by 2 bases; bases with no gene match: 0. The CDR3 loop spans 14 amino acids. In DNA form, the CDR3 reads TGTGCCAGCAGTTACGGGACAGGGGACTATGGCTACACCTTC. This encodes CASSYGTGDYGYTF.

The chain combines TRBV4-2 with TRBJ2-1, with 9 bases that match TRBD1. Germline values: CDR1 LGHNA, CDR2 YNFKEQ. CDR3 length equals 14 residues. Trimming removed 4 bases from V and 8 bases from J; junction bases left unmatched: 6. The CDR3 DNA reads TGTGCCAGCAGCCCACAGGGGGCGCAGGATGAGCAGTTCTTC. As protein: CASSPQGAQDEQFF.

This chain connects TRBV14 to TRBJ1-6, with D possibly matching TRBD1 (5 bases). V lost 0 bases to trimming and J lost 6 bases, with 9 bases between them. Germline V gene data show CDR1 as SGHDN and CDR2 as FVKESK. The CDR3 loop spans 15 amino acids. The CDR3 DNA reads TGTGCCAGCAGCCAAGATTACAGGAGTAATTCACCCCTCCACTTT. Its translation is CASSQDYRSNSPLHF. The variable domain in full, with the rest retrieved from reference TRBV14 and TRBJ1-6, is EAGVTQFPSHSVIEKGQTVTLRCDPISGHDNLYWYRRVMGKEIKFLLHFVKESKQDESGMPNNRFLAERTGGTYSTLKVQPAELEDSGVYFCASSQDYRSNSPLHFGNGTRLTVT.

The chain carries TRBV7-3 and TRBJ2-1, with a weak D call TRBD2 (5 bases). The ends were cut back, 5 bases at V and 8 bases at J, with 16 bases in the middle. The CDR3 spans 14 residues. Germline V gene sequence: CDR1 SGHTA, CDR2 FQGTGA. The CDR3 nucleotides are TGTGCCAGCAGCCTCTCCCCCGGAGGCGATGAGCAGTTCTTC. This encodes CASSLSPGGDEQFF.

V is TRBV7-8 and J is TRBJ1-3; TRBD1 aligns across 9 bases. Losses at the gene ends were 1 base for V and 4 bases for J; bases not matched to a gene: 8. The CDR3 extends over 17 amino acids. Germline CDR1 reads SGHVS; CDR2 reads FQNEAQ. The DNA for the CDR3 is TGTGCCAGCAGCTTAGGTCGACAGGGGGTTGCAGGAAACACCATATATTTT. Translating it yields CASSLGRQGVAGNTIYF. Full variable domain (outside the CDR3, taken from reference TRBV7-8 and TRBJ1-3): GAGVSQSPRYKVAKRGQDVALRCDPISGHVSLFWYQQALGQGPEFLTYFQNEAQLDKSGLPSDRFFAERPEGSVSTLKIQRTQQEDSAVYLCASSLGRQGVAGNTIYFGEGSWLTVV.

The rearrangement joins TRBV7-2 to TRBJ2-7, with 7 bases lining up with TRBD2. This CDR3 has 16 residues. V gave up 1 base and J gave up 0 bases; unmatched junction bases: 6. Germline values: CDR1 SGHTA, CDR2 FQGNSA. CDR3 sequence reads: CASSLGRLASSYEQYF. The CDR3 DNA reads as TGTGCCAGCAGCTTAGGCCGACTAGCAAGCTCCTACGAGCAGTACTTC.